Sequencing of this T cell receptor beta chain was carried out in a study of cytomegalovirus exposure and HLA in healthy donors. Study-level information: An early release of data contained approximately 80 million unique TCRs, which came from HLA-typed donors. Study-level results: Later analysis showed TCR association rates varying by HLA locus, highest for DRB1 and lowest for HLA-C. The CMV antigen specificity of a few CMV-associated chains was confirmed through in vitro analysis.

The PCR was carried out with 60 Vbeta primers and 13 Jbeta primers. As originally analysed: It was a later analysis that counted tens of millions of unique TCR beta chains, of which some 12 million were shared. Measured with immunoSEQ multiplex PCR; TCRdb has only the in-frame clones, and not every one. The V and J calls and clone size were taken over from that table, and D and trimming were inferred from the DNA. This table holds around 130,000 clones, around four fifths found once. This clone has just a few counts. Its antigen remains unidentified. Germline CDR1 MNHEY, CDR2 SMNVEV (reference sequence). Losses at the gene ends were 7 bases for V and 0 bases for J; bases not matched to a gene: 11. CDR3 length: 16 amino acids.

The sample was PBMCs. This sequence joins TRBV27 and TRBJ2-7, with 8 bases fitting TRBD2. The source is a man aged 35-49 years in good health and CMV-seronegative. The CDR3 loop is CASKETGGGYSYEQYF. For the CDR3, the DNA is TGTGCCAGCAAAGAGACAGGCGGGGGGTACTCCTACGAGCAGTACTTC.